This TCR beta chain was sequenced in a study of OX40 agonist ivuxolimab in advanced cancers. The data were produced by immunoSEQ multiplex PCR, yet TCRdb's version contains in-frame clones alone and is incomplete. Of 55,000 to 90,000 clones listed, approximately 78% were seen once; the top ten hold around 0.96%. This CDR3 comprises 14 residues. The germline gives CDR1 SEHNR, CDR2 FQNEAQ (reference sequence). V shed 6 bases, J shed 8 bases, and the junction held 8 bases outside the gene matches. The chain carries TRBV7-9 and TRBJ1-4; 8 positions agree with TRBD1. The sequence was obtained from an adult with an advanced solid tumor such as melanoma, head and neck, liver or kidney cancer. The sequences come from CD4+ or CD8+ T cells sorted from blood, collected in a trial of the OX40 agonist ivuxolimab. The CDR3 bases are TGTGCCAGCAGTCATCGGACAGGGAACGAAAAACTGTTTTTT. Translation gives CASSHRTGNEKLFF.